The 21 T cell receptor beta chains below all came from one sample that was sequenced in a study of T-cell reconstitution after alpha-beta-depleted transplantation in children (dated by TCRdb to the mid-2010s). Libraries were constructed by PCR. The instrument was an Illumina HiSeq 2500. TCR library preparation used molecular barcoding, with unique molecular identifiers applied to normalize quantification of the TCRbeta repertoire. TCRdb ran its own pipeline on the public reads, namely fastp trimming at Q25 and MiXCR clone calling, and kept in-frame beta chains. Each CDR3 protein appears once, grouped with its most common genes and DNA. The sample includes 450,000 to 550,000 distinct CDR3 sequences, with over 9.5% observed a single time. The top ten constitute about 15% of the sample. This specimen's treatment or condition label, interpreted: allogeneic hematopoietic cell transplantation with graft depleted of TCRalphabeta T cells and CD19 B cells.

The material was PBMCs, mostly from graft donor cells, obtained 180 days after TCRalphabeta/CD19-depleted stem cell transplant. All receptors come from a female patient between 2 and 15 years old who had a stem cell transplant for aplastic anemia, so the T cells may come from the graft donor.

This rearrangement joins TRBV7-2 to TRBJ2-1; 15 positions agree with TRBD2. J gave up 1 base and V 3 bases, and 16 bases lay outside the gene matches. Germline lookup yields CDR1 SGHTA and CDR2 FQGNSA. This CDR3 has 22 amino acids. The CDR3 coding sequence is TGTGCCAGCAGCTTTCCTACGATTCTAGGGACTAGCGGGAGGAGGTCCTACAATGAGCAGTTCTTC. Translating it yields CASSFPTILGTSGRRSYNEQFF. The full variable domain, completed using reference TRBV7-2 and TRBJ2-1, is GAGVSQSPSNKVTEKGKDVELRCDPISGHTALYWYRQSLGQGLEFLIYFQGNSAPDKSGLPSDRFSAERTGGSVSTLTIQRTQQEDSAVYLCASSFPTILGTSGRRSYNEQFFGPGTRLTVL.

This chain uses TRBV7-2 with TRBJ2-3; the D call may be TRBD1 or TRBD2 (6 bases each). The V end was cut by 2 bases, the J end by 4 bases, with 10 bases between. Per the germline V gene, CDR1 is SGHTA and CDR2 is FQGNSA. The CDR3 consists of 14 residues. Here the CDR3 reads CASSLRGAADTQYF. CDR3 bases: TGTGCCAGCAGCTTAAGGGGGGCGGCAGATACGCAGTATTTT. Using reference TRBV7-2 and TRBJ2-3 for the parts outside the CDR3, the full variable domain is GAGVSQSPSNKVTEKGKDVELRCDPISGHTALYWYRQSLGQGLEFLIYFQGNSAPDKSGLPSDRFSAERTGGSVSTLTIQRTQQEDSAVYLCASSLRGAADTQYFGPGTRLTVL.

This chain connects TRBV3-1 to TRBJ2-7; 8 bases agree with TRBD2. V shed 5 bases and J 0 bases; nucleotides not matched to a gene: 15. The germline V gene encodes CDR1 LGHDT and CDR2 YNNKEL (reference sequence). The CDR3 is made up of 18 amino acids. CDR3: CASSKRADRGLGSYEQYF. The CDR3 DNA reads as TGTGCCAGCAGCAAGCGGGCAGATCGGGGACTAGGCTCCTACGAGCAGTACTTC.

This clonotype has only a few counts. The chain carries TRBV7-9 and TRBJ2-1; 10 bases are shared with TRBD2. Germline assignment: CDR1 SEHNR and CDR2 FQNEAQ (reference sequence). The CDR3 has 16 amino acids. Trimming cost V 5 bases and J 4 bases; bases outside gene matches: 8. As DNA, the CDR3 is TGTGCCAGCAGCGCTCTAGCGGGAGCATGGTACAATGAGCAGTTCTTC. Amino acid sequence: CASSALAGAWYNEQFF.

This clonotype has more than one count but fewer than ten. The chain links TRBV6-5 to TRBJ2-1, with 8 bases identical to TRBD1. The V gene's germline CDR1 is MNHEY and CDR2 SVGAGI. The CDR3 consists of 17 residues. V shed 1 base, J shed 4 bases, and the junction held 9 bases outside the gene matches. The CDR3 DNA follows: TGTGCCAGCAGTTACTTCACCGGGACAGGCGCTTACAATGAGCAGTTCTTC. Translated: CASSYFTGTGAYNEQFF.

The rearrangement links TRBV7-2 to TRBJ1-6; D may be TRBD1 (5 bases). Germline V gene lookup returns CDR1 SGHTA and CDR2 FQGNSA. V lost 2 bases and J lost 5, with 13 bases in between. This CDR3 region has 16 residues. DNA for the CDR3: TGTGCCAGCAGCTTATATCCGGGAGGGGATAATTCACCCCTCCACTTT. This sequence encodes CASSLYPGGDNSPLHF.

This clonotype has more than one count but fewer than ten. The rearrangement joins TRBV11-2 to TRBJ2-5; D ambiguous. Germline lookup yields CDR1 SGHAT and CDR2 FQNNGV. The CDR3 contains 15 residues. Trimming stripped 5 bases from V and 4 bases from J, with 17 bases between. The CDR3 region is CASSGDGGPRETQYF. CDR3 DNA: TGTGCCAGCAGCGGAGACGGTGGGCCCCGAGAGACCCAGTACTTC.

This clonotype has just a few counts. The chain joins TRBV15 to TRBJ2-1, with 9 bases identical to TRBD2. The CDR3 is 15 residues long. Trimming took 1 base from V and 14 from J; bases not matched to a gene: 12. CDR1 is LNHNV, CDR2 YYDKDF, per germline (reference sequence). The CDR3 loop reads CATSRALGLAGSKFF. CDR3 nucleotides: TGTGCCACCAGCAGAGCCTTAGGTCTAGCGGGAAGTAAGTTCTTC.

V gene TRBV9 combines with J gene TRBJ1-4; 11 bases map to TRBD1. CDR3 length: 18 amino acids. V gave up 0 bases and J gave up 1 base; unmatched junction bases: 5. Germline V gives CDR1 SGDLS, CDR2 YYNGEE. CDR3: CASSVAPGQGVTNEKLFF. The CDR3 coding sequence is TGTGCCAGCAGCGTAGCCCCGGGACAGGGGGTAACTAATGAAAAACTGTTTTTT. Full variable domain (remainder filled in from reference TRBV9 and TRBJ1-4): DSGVTQTPKHLITATGQRVTLRCSPRSGDLSVYWYQQSLDQGLQFLIQYYNGEERAKGNILERFSAQQFPDLHSELNLSSLELGDSALYFCASSVAPGQGVTNEKLFFGSGTQLSVL.

The V gene is TRBV6-2 or TRBV6-3, the J gene TRBJ2-1; 13 bases fit TRBD2. Germline lookup yields CDR1 MNHEY and CDR2 SVGEGT. The CDR3 runs to 19 residues. The V gene end was trimmed by 0 bases and the J gene end by 7 bases; junction bases not matched to a gene: 12. The CDR3 coding sequence is TGTGCCAGCAGTTACTCCCTAACACTAGCGGGAGGGTCGAAGAATGAGCAGTTCTTC. Encoded protein: CASSYSLTLAGGSKNEQFF.

In this sample, this clonotype turned up a few times. V gene TRBV11-2 combines with J gene TRBJ2-1; a possible D gene is TRBD1 (6 bases). From germline, CDR1 is SGHAT and CDR2 FQNNGV. V was clipped by 0 bases and J by 3 bases, with 15 bases between them. The CDR3 has 17 residues. CDR3 DNA sequence: TGTGCCAGCAGCTTAGAATTCAGGGGTAGGGTCTACAATGAGCAGTTCTTC. As protein: CASSLEFRGRVYNEQFF.

This chain links TRBV20-1 with TRBJ2-5, with D hard to call. The germline V and J ends were trimmed by 6 bases and 7 bases, with 12 bases remaining between them. Germline lookup yields CDR1 DFQATT and CDR2 SNEGSKA (reference sequence). The CDR3 totals 11 residues. CDR3 sequence: CSASFRRTQYF. CDR3 coding DNA: TGCAGTGCGAGTTTTCGGCGGACCCAGTACTTC.

This clonotype was seen only a few times. V usage is TRBV18 and J usage is TRBJ2-6; D unclear. The germline CDR1 and CDR2 sequences are KGHSH and LQKENI. With 1 base removed from V and 0 bases from J, the gap between germline ends came to 7 bases. The CDR3 runs to 16 residues. CDR3 nucleotides: TGTGCCAGCTCACCACAAGAGAGCTCTGGGGCCAACGTCCTGACTTTC. As protein: CASSPQESSGANVLTF. The entire variable domain, with the rest obtained from reference TRBV18 and TRBJ2-6, is as follows: NAGVMQNPRHLVRRRGQEARLRCSPMKGHSHVYWYRQLPEEGLKFMVYLQKENIIDESGMPKERFSAEFPKEGPSILRIQQVVRGDSAAYFCASSPQESSGANVLTFGAGSRLTVL.

This clonotype appeared many times. This chain links TRBV7-2 with TRBJ1-1, with D uncertain. Trimming shortened V by 2 bases and J by 11 bases, and 15 bases separated the two germline ends. There are 13 residues in the CDR3. CDR1 and CDR2 from the germline V gene are SGHTA and FQGNSA. The CDR3 loop reads CASSLRVIGIAFF. DNA of the CDR3: TGTGCCAGCAGCTTACGGGTTATCGGGATCGCTTTCTTT.

V is TRBV20-1 and J is TRBJ2-1; D may be TRBD2 (6 bases). V was trimmed by 3 bases and J by 0 bases, leaving 15 bases between them. From germline, CDR1 is DFQATT and CDR2 SNEGSKA (reference sequence). The CDR3 spans 16 residues. This CDR3 reads CSARRDRRSSYNEQFF. The CDR3 coding sequence is TGCAGTGCTAGGCGGGACCGCCGAAGCTCCTACAATGAGCAGTTCTTC.

This clonotype appeared a few times. CDR3 sequence: CASSATMPQERPVREQFF. CDR3 DNA: TGTGCCAGCAGTGCCACGATGCCCCAGGAGCGGCCAGTCCGAGAGCAGTTCTTC. The gene calls are TRBV7-8 and TRBJ2-1; D might be TRBD2 (5 bases). Looked up from germline, CDR1 is SGHVS and CDR2 is FQNEAQ. V was trimmed by 6 bases and J by 10 bases, leaving 31 bases between them. This CDR3 comprises 18 residues.

This clonotype was recorded a few times. The V and J genes are TRBV3-1 and TRBJ2-5; D might be TRBD2 (6 bases). Germline CDR1 reads LGHDT; CDR2 reads YNNKEL (reference sequence). V gave up 3 bases and J gave up 5 bases, with 10 bases separating them. The CDR3 has 13 residues. CDR3 region: CASSHLTRETQYF. CDR3 in DNA: TGTGCCAGCAGCCATTTGACTAGGGAGACCCAGTACTTC.

J is TRBJ1-3 and V is TRBV18, with TRBD1 identical over 8 bases. The CDR3 has 16 residues. Germline-derived CDR1 and CDR2 are KGHSH and LQKENI. Trimming removed 0 bases from V and 1 base from J; junction bases left unmatched: 2. CDR3 sequence reads: CASSPPTGESGNTIYF. As DNA, the CDR3 is TGTGCCAGCTCACCACCGACAGGGGAGTCTGGAAACACCATATATTTT.

The CDR3 bases are TGTGCCAGCAGTTTTGGGGTCCAGCCCCAGCATTTT. Encoded protein: CASSFGVQPQHF. This sequence joins TRBV28 and TRBJ1-5; D remains unclear. The CDR3 has 12 amino acids. Germline V gene sequence: CDR1 MDHEN, CDR2 SYDVKM. V dropped 3 bases and J dropped 7 bases, with 7 bases sitting between them.

Written as DNA, the CDR3 is TGTGCCAGCAGCCGGGTCCAGCGCTCCTACGAGCAGTACTTC. Its translation: CASSRVQRSYEQYF. The V call is TRBV14, the J call TRBJ2-7; D gene ambiguous. Germline-derived CDR1 and CDR2 are SGHDN and FVKESK. Between the trimmed V and J ends, which lost 4 bases and 0 bases, there was a span of 10 bases. The CDR3 sequence is 14 residues long.

At least ten counts were recorded for this clonotype. The chain joins TRBV12-3 or TRBV12-4 to TRBJ1-5, with D uncertain. This CDR3 is 16 amino acids long. V was cut by 3 bases and J by 4 bases, with 16 bases left in between. The CDR3 DNA reads TGTGCCAGCAGTTTTCTTCCCACGTACCAAAATCAGCCCCAGCATTTT. Its protein product is CASSFLPTYQNQPQHF.